Here is one T cell receptor beta chain with its context. This may be a read error, as it is one base from a much larger clone. TCRdb re-analysed the PCR reads in MiXCR, keeping a single row per CDR3 protein. The sample has more than 85,000 distinct CDR3 sequences, over 45% seen once. This specimen belongs to a study of CDR3 diversity in severe acne. The germline V gene encodes CDR1 SGHNT and CDR2 YENEEA. The CDR3 runs 12 residues. Specimen: blood. V and J are TRBV11-3 and TRBJ2-1; 7 positions match TRBD1. This TCR derives from a male donor in good health, serving as a control. The CDR3 loop reads CAGSQVEGAAFF. Here the CDR3 DNA reads TGTGCCGGCAGCCAAGTCGAGGGGGCGGCGTTCTTC.